This T cell receptor beta chain was identified in a study of shared clonotypes between healthy human individuals. Sequencing used immunoSEQ multiplex PCR; TCRdb keeps in-frame clones, though not all of them. The sample contains over a million clones, more than 65% of which appear only once. This clone has more than one count but fewer than ten. Per the germline V gene, CDR1 is MNHNS and CDR2 is SASEGT. The CDR3 consists of 15 residues. The V and J ends lost 4 bases and 7 bases, in that order; junction bases with no gene match: 10. Sequenced sample: memory CD4+ T cells sorted from blood. As to subset: CD45RA-negative fraction. V usage is TRBV6-1 and J usage is TRBJ2-7; TRBD1 matches at 10 bases. The TCR originated in a man aged 18 to 29 in good health. The CDR3 region has the DNA TGTGCCAGCAGTGGGACCGGGACAGGGGTTTCGGAGCAGTACTTC. It translates to CASSGTGTGVSEQYF.